A single TCR beta chain is shown here with its context. The antigen is unknown. The J segment lost 0 bases and the V segment lost 5 bases, leaving 4 bases of the junction unmatched. Germline CDR1 is SEHNR and CDR2 is FQNEAQ (reference sequence). The CDR3 spans 16 residues. This sample was included in a study of CD4+ T cells in melanoma. Regarding the study as a whole: CD8+ T cell, macrophage and B cell function reportedly correlated with neoantigen-specific CD4+ T cells.

Produced via immunoSEQ multiplex PCR; TCRdb's table is partial and in-frame only. The data hold around 13,000 clones, with under 80% observed a single time. The TCR sequence derives from a human donor with melanoma. V and J are TRBV7-9 and TRBJ1-4; 9 positions agree with TRBD1. Sequenced: cells from a culture (not recorded whether cultured in vitro). For the CDR3, the DNA is TGTGCCAGCAGCGGCAGGGACAGGGCAACTAATGAAAAACTGTTTTTT. Residues: CASSGRDRATNEKLFF.